Below, one TCR beta chain is given with its context. Its antigen is as yet unknown. This table comes from immunoSEQ multiplex PCR, and its TCRdb copy is limited to in-frame clones, with some not included. Of over 75,000 clones in the sample, 90% were seen once. The CDR3 is 16 amino acids. Germline CDR1 SGHVS, CDR2 FNYEAQ. V shed 1 base, J shed 8 bases, and the junction held 5 bases outside the gene matches. The data derive from a study of T cell responses to AZD1222 COVID-19 vaccine. Findings and caveats of the study: When two AZD1222 doses had been given, Spike-specific TCR breadth and depth rose. Reportedly, nearly half of unique spike TCRs recognized epitopes outside B.1.351/B.1.1.7 mutations. Just a handful of AZD1222 recipients tested seropositive at baseline.

This TCR derives from an adult in good health. The rearrangement links TRBV7-6 to TRBJ2-1, with 13 positions matching TRBD2. The sample was peripheral blood, taken on day 0 of AZD1222 vaccination. Here the CDR3 DNA reads TGTGCCAGCAGCTTAGTACTAGCGGGGGGGCCCCATGAGCAGTTCTTC. It codes for CASSLVLAGGPHEQFF. Using reference TRBV7-6 and TRBJ2-1 for the parts outside the CDR3, the full variable domain is GAGVSQSPRYKVTKRGQDVALRCDPISGHVSLYWYRQALGQGPEFLTYFNYEAQQDKSGLPNDRFSAERPEGSISTLTIQRTEQRDSAMYRCASSLVLAGGPHEQFFGPGTRLTVL.